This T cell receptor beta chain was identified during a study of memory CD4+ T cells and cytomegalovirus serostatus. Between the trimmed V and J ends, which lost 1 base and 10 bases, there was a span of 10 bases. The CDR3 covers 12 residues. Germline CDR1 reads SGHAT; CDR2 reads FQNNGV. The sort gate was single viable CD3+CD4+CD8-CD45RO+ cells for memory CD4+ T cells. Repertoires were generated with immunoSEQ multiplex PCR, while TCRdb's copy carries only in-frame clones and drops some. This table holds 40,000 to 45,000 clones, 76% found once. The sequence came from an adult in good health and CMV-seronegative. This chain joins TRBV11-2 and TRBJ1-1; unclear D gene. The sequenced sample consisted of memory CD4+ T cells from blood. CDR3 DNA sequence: TGTGCCAGCAGCTTAGGGAGAGTCGGAGCTTTCTTT. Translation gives CASSLGRVGAFF.